This T cell receptor beta chain comes out of a study of cytomegalovirus exposure and HLA in healthy donors. The overall study: Approximately 85 million unique TCRs from HLA-typed donors were held in an early data release. Study results and limitations: Most observed TCR sequences were rare, whereas some public TCRs were detected in many donors. In a later analysis, a missense DCLRE1C variant was linked to TCR beta V- and J-gene trimming.

Amplification used 60 Vbeta primers and 13 Jbeta primers. The assay was immunoSEQ multiplex PCR, and TCRdb's table has in-frame clones only and misses some. The top ten hold approximately 1.3% of the sample, which has over 150,000 clones, around 79% seen once. Healthy donors of bone marrow made up the group. The V and J ends lost 1 base and 7 bases respectively, with 11 bases between them. Per germline, CDR1 SGHTS and CDR2 YDEGEE. This CDR3 spans 13 amino acids. This clone was recorded once. What it binds is unknown. The J gene is TRBJ1-2, the V gene TRBV5-8, with TRBD1 as a possible D gene (6 bases). The source material was PBMCs. The receptor's source is a man between 18 and 35 years old in good health and CMV-seronegative. The CDR3 sequence is CASSLTGYPGYTF. As DNA, the CDR3 is TGTGCCAGCAGCTTGACAGGGTATCCTGGCTACACCTTC. Full variable domain (remainder filled in from reference TRBV5-8 and TRBJ1-2): EAGVTQSPTHLIKTRGQQATLRCSPISGHTSVYWYQQALGLGLQFLLWYDEGEERNRGNFPPRFSGRQFPNYSSELNVNALELEDSALYLCASSLTGYPGYTFGSGTRLTVV.